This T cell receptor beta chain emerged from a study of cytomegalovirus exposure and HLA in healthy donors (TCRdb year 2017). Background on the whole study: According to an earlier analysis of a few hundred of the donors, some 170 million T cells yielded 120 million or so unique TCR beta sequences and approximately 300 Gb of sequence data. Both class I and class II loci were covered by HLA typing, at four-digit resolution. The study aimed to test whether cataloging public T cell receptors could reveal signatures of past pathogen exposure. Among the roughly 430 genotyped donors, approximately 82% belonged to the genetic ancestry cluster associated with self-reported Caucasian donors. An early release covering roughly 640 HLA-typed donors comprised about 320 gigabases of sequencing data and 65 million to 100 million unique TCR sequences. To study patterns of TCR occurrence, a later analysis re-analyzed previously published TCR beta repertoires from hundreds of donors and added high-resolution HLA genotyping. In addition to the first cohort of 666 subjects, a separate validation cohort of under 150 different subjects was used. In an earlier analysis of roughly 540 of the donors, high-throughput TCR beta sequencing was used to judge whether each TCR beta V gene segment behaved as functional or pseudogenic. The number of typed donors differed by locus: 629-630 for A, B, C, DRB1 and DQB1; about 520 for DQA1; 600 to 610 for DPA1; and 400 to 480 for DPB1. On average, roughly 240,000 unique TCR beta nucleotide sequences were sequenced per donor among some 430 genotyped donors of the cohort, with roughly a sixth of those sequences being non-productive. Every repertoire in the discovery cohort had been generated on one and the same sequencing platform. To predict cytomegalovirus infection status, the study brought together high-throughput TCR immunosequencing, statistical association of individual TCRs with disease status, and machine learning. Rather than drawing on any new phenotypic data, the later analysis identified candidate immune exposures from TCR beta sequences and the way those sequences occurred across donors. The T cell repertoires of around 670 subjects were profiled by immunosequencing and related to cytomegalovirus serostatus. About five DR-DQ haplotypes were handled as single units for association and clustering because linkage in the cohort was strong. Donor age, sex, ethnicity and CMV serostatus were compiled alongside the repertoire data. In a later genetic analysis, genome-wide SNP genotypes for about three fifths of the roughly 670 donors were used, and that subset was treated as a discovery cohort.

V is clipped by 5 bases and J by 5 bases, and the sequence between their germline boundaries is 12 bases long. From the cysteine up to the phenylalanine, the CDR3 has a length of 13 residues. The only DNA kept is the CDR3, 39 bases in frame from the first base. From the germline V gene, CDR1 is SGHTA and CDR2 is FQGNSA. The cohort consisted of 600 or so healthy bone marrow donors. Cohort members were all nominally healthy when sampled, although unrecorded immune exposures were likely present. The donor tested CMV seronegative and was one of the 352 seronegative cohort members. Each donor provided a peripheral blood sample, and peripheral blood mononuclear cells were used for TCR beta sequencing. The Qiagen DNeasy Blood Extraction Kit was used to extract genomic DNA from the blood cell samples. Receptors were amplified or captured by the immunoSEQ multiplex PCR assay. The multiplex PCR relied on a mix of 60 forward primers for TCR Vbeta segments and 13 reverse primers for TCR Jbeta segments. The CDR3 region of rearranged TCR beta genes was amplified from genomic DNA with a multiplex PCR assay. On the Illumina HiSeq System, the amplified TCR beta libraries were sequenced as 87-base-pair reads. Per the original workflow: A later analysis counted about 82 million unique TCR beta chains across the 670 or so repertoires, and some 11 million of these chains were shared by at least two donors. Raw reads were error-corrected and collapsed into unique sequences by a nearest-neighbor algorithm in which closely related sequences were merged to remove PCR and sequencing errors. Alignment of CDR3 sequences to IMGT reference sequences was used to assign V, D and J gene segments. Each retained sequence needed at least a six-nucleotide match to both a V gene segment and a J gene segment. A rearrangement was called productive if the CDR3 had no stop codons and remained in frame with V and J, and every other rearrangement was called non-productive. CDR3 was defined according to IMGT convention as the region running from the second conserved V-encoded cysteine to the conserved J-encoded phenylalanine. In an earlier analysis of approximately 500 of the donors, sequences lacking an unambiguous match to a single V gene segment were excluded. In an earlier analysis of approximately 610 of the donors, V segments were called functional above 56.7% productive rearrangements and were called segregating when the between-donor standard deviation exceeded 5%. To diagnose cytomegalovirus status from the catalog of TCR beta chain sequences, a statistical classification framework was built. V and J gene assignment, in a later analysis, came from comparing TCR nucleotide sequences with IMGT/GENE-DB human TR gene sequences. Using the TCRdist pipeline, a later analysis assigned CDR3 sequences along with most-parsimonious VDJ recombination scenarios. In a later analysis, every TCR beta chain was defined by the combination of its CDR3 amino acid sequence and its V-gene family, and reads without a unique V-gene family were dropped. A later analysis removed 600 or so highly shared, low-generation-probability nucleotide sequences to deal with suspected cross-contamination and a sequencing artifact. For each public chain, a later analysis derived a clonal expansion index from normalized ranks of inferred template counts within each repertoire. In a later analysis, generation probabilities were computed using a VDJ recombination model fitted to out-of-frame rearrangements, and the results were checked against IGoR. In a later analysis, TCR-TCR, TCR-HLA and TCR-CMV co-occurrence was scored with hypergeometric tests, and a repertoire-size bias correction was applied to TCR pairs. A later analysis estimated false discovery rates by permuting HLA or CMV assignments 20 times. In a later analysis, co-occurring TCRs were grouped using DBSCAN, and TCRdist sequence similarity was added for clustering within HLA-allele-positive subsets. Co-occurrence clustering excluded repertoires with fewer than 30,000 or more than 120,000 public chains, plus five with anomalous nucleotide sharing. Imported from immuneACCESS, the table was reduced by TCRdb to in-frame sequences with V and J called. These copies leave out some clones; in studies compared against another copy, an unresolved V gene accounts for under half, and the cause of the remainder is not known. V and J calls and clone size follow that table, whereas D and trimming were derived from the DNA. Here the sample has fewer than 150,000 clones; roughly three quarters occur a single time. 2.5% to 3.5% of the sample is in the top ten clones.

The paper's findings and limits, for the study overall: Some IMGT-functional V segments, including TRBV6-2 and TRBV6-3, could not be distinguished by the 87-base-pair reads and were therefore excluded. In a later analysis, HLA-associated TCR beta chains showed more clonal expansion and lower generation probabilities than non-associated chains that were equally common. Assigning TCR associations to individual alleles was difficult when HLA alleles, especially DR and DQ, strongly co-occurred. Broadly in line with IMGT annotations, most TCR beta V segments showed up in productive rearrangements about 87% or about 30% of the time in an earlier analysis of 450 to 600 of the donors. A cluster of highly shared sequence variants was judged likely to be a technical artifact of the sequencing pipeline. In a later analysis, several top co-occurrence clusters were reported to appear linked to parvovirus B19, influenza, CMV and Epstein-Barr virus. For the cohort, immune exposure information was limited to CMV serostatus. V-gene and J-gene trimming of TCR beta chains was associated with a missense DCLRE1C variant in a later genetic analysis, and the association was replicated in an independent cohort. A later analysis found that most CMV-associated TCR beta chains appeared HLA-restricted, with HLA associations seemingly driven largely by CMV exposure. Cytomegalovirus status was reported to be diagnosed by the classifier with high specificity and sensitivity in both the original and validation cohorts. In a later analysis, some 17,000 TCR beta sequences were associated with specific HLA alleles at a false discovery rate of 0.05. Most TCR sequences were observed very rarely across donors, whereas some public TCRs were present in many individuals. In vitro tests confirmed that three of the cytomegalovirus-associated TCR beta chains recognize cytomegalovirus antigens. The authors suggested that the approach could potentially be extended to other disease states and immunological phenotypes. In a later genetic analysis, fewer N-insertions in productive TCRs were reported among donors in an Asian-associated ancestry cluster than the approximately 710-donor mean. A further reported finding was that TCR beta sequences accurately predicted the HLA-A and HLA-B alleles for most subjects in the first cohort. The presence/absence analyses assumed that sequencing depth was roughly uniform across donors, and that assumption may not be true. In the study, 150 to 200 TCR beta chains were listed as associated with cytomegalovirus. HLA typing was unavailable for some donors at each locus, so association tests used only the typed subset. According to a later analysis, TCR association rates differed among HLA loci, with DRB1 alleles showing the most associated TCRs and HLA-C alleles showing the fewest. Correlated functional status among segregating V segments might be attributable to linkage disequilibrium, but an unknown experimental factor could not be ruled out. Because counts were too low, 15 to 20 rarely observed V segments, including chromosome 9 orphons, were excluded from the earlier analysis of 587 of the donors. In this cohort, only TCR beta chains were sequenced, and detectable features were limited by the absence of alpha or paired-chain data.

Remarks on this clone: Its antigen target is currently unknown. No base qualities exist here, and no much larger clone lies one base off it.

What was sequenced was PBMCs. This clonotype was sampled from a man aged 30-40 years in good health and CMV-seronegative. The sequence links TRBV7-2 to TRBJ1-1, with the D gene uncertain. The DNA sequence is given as TGTGCCAGCAGCCCCCAAGGGAGGACTGAAGCTTTCTTT. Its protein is CASSPQGRTEAFF.